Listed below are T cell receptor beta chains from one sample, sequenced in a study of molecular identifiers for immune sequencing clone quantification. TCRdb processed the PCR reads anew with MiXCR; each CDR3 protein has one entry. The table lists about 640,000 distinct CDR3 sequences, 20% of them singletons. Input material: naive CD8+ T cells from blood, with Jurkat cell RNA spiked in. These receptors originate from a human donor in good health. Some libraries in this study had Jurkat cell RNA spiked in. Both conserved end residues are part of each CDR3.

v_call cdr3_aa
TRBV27 CASSLLQGNRGTGELFF
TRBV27 CASSFKWMYEQYF
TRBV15 CATSSEPGLSYEQYF
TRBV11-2 CASSPRTGLTDTQYF
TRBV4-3 CASSQARYNEQFF
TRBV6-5 CASSYDRYFNEKLFF
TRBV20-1 CSAPDEDRHTDTQYF
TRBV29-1 CSVQQGGGGYTF
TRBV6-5 CASILWPEAFF
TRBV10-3 CAISNELELVYNEQFF
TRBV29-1 CSVAASSSYEQYF
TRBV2 CASSAFRDSNQETQYF
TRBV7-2 CASSLGLGRSSYNEQFF
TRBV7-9 CASSFLSYEQYF
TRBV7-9 CASSPNRDEQYF
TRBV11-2 CASSLHEGRPEFF
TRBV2 CASSEVEVNYGYTF
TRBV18 CASSPQGTPATNEKLFF
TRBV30 CAWSVGGGAADTQYF
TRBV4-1 CASSQDVWGSADTQYF
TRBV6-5 CASSINSGQIGNTIYF
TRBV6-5 CASSYTLPGTSGGVTDTQYF
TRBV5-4 CASSSQGEGTEAFF
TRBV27 CASSRGTVGGGVNEKLFF
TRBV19 CASSPGVGNQPQHF
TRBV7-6 CASSLVSGVESTGELFF
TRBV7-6 CASRLGGHTEAFF
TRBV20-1 CSARGGYQETQYF
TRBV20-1 CSAKHSREQYF
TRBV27 CASSLGGPQGPNEKLFF
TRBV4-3 CASSLSRDRGRYEQYF